The TCR beta chain described here comes from a study of T cells in localized non-small cell lung cancer. This clone was seen only a few times. Its antigen is unidentified. Profiled with immunoSEQ multiplex PCR; TCRdb holds only in-frame clones, not every one. The sample lists 1,500 to 2,000 clones, roughly 27% occurring once. The V gene end was trimmed by 4 bases and the J gene end by 6 bases; junction bases not matched to a gene: 9. The CDR3 contains 15 residues. CDR1 is LNHDA, CDR2 SQIVND, per germline (reference sequence). Whole-study results and caveats: Investigators sequenced only a single tumor region, leaving heterogeneity possible.

This TCR derives from a woman aged 35 to 75 with stage II lung adenocarcinoma. The J gene is TRBJ1-5, the V gene TRBV19; 7 positions agree with TRBD1. The sample here was lung tumor tissue, taken before any cancer treatment. The CDR3 nucleotides read TGTGCCAGTAGTAAACAACAGGGGATGGGTCAGCCCCAGCATTTT. This codes for CASSKQQGMGQPQHF.